This TCR beta chain was captured by sequencing in a study of cytomegalovirus exposure and HLA in healthy donors. The junction had 12 bases not matched to a gene; V was cut back by 4 bases and J by 4 bases. Germline V gene sequence: CDR1 SGHRS, CDR2 YFSETQ. The CDR3 runs to 18 residues. Study-wide points: Later on, an analysis found that several of the most significant clusters appeared to be linked to common viral pathogens, which included parvovirus B19. As a later analysis showed, a missense DCLRE1C variant was linked to trimming of TCR beta V- and J-genes.

The PCR ran on 60 Vbeta and 13 Jbeta primers. In the original workflow: A later analysis tallied 87 million or so unique TCR beta chains, 8.5 million to 11 million of them shared. TCRdb keeps only in-frame clones here, not all; method: immunoSEQ multiplex PCR. The V and J calls and clone size are taken from that table; D and trimming were inferred from the DNA. The sample lists some 120,000 clones, about 83% seen once, with around 3.7% in the top ten. About this clone itself: Antigen: not known.

The sample comprised PBMCs. The V gene is TRBV5-1, the J gene TRBJ2-3, with 13 bases lining up with TRBD2. This TCR was sampled from a man aged 30 to 39 in good health and CMV-seronegative. CDR3 amino acids: CASSLTSGRALGADTQYF. The DNA of the CDR3 is TGCGCCAGCAGCCTAACTAGCGGGAGGGCCCTCGGAGCAGATACGCAGTATTTT.